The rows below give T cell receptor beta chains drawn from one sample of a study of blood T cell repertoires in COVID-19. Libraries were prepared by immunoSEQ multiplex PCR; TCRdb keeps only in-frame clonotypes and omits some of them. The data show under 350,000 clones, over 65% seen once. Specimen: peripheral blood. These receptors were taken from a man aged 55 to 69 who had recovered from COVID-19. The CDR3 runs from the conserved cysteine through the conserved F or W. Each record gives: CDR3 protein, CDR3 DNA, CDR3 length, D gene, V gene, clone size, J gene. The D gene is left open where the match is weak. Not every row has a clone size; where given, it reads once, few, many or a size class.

CASRSQGANSPLHF,TGTGCCAGCAGAAGCCAGGGGGCCAATTCACCCCTCCACTTT,14,TRBD1,TRBV6-5,NA,TRBJ1-6
CASSLYSGGAIDTQYF,TGCGCCAGCAGCTTGTATAGCGGGGGGGCCATAGATACGCAGTATTTT,16,TRBD2,TRBV5-1,NA,TRBJ2-3
CASSESTGFYNEQFF,TGTGCCAGCAGTGAATCGACAGGGTTCTACAATGAGCAGTTCTTC,15,TRBD1,TRBV2,NA,TRBJ2-1
CASSDTGAGGETQYF,TGTGCCAGCAGTGATACAGGGGCGGGAGGAGAGACCCAGTACTTC,15,NA,TRBV2,NA,TRBJ2-5
CASSSTGTDTQYF,TGTGCCAGCAGCTCCACAGGCACAGATACGCAGTATTTT,13,NA,TRBV11-3,NA,TRBJ2-3
CASSLGAAGGRNEQFF,TGTGCCAGCAGCTTGGGCGCGGCAGGGGGCAGGAATGAGCAGTTCTTC,16,TRBD1,TRBV5-5,NA,TRBJ2-1
CASSIRGNTEAFF,TGTGCCAGTAGTATCCGGGGGAACACTGAAGCTTTCTTT,13,NA,TRBV19,NA,TRBJ1-1
CASSVVSGKGSYTF,TGTGCCAGCAGCGTAGTATCAGGGAAGGGGAGCTACACCTTC,14,NA,TRBV9,NA,TRBJ1-2
CASSSHSGETQYF,TGTGCCAGCAGCTCCCATAGTGGAGAGACCCAGTACTTC,13,NA,TRBV7-3,NA,TRBJ2-5
CASRETGTRGNYEQYF,TGTGCCAGTAGGGAAACCGGGACTAGAGGTAACTACGAGCAGTACTTC,16,TRBD2,TRBV19,NA,TRBJ2-7
CASSPLDGEGYTF,TGTGCCAGCTCACCACTTGACGGGGAGGGCTACACCTTC,13,NA,TRBV18,NA,TRBJ1-2
CARTTGTSVLTQYF,TGTGCCCGTACCACCGGGACTAGTGTCTTAACGCAGTATTTT,14,TRBD2,TRBV30,NA,TRBJ2-3
CASSPMAVADTQYF,TGTGCCAGCAGCCCCATGGCTGTCGCAGATACGCAGTATTTT,14,NA,TRBV11-3,once,TRBJ2-3
CASSLAGGGETQYF,TGTGCCAGCAGCTTAGCGGGAGGAGGGGAGACCCAGTACTTC,14,NA,TRBV7-7,NA,TRBJ2-5
CASRQVSGNTIYF,TGCGCCAGCAGACAGGTATCTGGAAACACCATATATTTT,13,NA,TRBV5-1,NA,TRBJ1-3
CAWGSQSNQPQHF,TGTGCCTGGGGGTCACAGAGCAATCAGCCCCAGCATTTT,13,NA,TRBV30,once,TRBJ1-5
CASSHLAGGIRDEQFF,TGCGCCAGCAGCCATTTAGCGGGAGGCATTCGCGATGAGCAGTTCTTC,16,TRBD2,TRBV5-1,NA,TRBJ2-1
CASSLTGVGGGGELFF,TGTGCCAGCAGCTTAACCGGGGTTGGGGGCGGCGGGGAGCTGTTTTTT,16,NA,TRBV11-2,NA,TRBJ2-2
CASRRGGSRYNSPLHF,TGTGCCAGCAGGCGGGGGGGCTCCCGTTATAATTCACCCCTCCACTTT,16,NA,TRBV28,NA,TRBJ1-6
CASRRETGVGEKLFF,TGTGCCAGCAGGAGAGAGACAGGGGTGGGCGAAAAACTGTTTTTT,15,TRBD1,TRBV2,few,TRBJ1-4
CASSMGQGNNEQFF,TGTGCTAGCAGTATGGGACAGGGCAACAATGAGCAGTTCTTC,14,TRBD1,TRBV7-7,NA,TRBJ2-1
CASSHHSGNTIYF,TGTGCCAGCAGCCATCACTCTGGAAACACCATATATTTT,13,NA,TRBV12-3/TRBV12-4,few,TRBJ1-3
CASSKDRGNTEAFF,TGTGCCAGCTCAAAGGACAGGGGGAACACTGAAGCTTTCTTT,14,TRBD1,TRBV18,few,TRBJ1-1
CASSVVGQGMRNTEAFF,TGTGCCAGCAGCGTAGTGGGACAGGGGATGAGGAACACTGAAGCTTTCTTT,17,TRBD1,TRBV9,NA,TRBJ1-1
CASSQDRTGHYNEQFF,TGCGCCAGCAGCCAGGATAGGACAGGGCATTACAATGAGCAGTTCTTC,16,TRBD1,TRBV4-1,NA,TRBJ2-1
CATSDSRVAFYGYTF,TGTGCCACCAGTGATAGCAGGGTCGCTTTCTATGGCTACACCTTC,15,NA,TRBV24-1,NA,TRBJ1-2